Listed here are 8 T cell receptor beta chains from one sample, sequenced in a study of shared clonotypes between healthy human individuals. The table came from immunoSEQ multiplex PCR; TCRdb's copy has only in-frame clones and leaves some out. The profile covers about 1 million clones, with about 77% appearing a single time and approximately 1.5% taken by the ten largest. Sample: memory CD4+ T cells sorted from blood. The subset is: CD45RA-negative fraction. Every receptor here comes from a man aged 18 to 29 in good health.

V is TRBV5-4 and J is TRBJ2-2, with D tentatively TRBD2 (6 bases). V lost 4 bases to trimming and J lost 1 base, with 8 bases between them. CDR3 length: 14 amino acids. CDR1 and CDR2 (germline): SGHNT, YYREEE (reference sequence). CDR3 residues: CASSHGGNTGELFF. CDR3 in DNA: TGTGCCAGCAGCCACGGGGGGAACACCGGGGAGCTGTTTTTT.

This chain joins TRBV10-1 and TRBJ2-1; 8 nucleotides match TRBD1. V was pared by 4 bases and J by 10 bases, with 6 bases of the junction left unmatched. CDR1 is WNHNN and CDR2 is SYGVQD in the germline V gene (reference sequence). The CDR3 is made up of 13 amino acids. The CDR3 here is CASSGQGSGEQFF. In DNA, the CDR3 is TGCGCCAGCAGTGGACAGGGGTCAGGAGAGCAGTTCTTC.

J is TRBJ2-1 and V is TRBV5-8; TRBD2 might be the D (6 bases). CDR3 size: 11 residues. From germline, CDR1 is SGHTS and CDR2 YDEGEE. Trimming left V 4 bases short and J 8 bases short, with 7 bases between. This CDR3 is CASSLAHEQFF. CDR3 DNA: TGTGCCAGCAGCCTAGCGCATGAGCAGTTCTTC.

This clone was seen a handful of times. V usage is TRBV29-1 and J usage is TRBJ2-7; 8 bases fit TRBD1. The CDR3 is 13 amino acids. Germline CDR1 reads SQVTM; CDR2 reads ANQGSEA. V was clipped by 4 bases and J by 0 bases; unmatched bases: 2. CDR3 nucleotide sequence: TGCAGCGTTGGGACAGGGACCTCCTACGAGCAGTACTTC. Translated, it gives CSVGTGTSYEQYF.

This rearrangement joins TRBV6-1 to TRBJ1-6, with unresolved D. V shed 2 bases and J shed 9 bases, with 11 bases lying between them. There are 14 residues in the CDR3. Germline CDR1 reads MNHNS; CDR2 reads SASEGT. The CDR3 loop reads CASSEQEVGSPLHF. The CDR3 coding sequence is TGTGCCAGCAGTGAACAGGAGGTTGGTTCACCCCTCCACTTT.

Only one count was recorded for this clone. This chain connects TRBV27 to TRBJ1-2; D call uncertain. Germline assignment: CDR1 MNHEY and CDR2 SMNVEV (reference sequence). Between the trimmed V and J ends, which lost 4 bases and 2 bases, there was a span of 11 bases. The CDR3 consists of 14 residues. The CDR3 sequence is CASSSLGNNYGYTF. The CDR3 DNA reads TGTGCCAGCAGTTCATTAGGGAACAACTATGGCTACACCTTC.

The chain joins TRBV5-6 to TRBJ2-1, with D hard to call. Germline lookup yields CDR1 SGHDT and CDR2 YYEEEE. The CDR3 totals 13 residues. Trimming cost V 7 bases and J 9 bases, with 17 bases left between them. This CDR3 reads CASQRERRSEQFF. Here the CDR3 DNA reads TGTGCCAGCCAAAGAGAGCGACGGAGTGAGCAGTTCTTC.

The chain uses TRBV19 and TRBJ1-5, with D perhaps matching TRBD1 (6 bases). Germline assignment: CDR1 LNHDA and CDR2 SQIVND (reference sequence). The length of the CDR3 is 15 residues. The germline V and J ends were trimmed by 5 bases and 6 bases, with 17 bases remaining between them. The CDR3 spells CASSLPGGSGQPQHF. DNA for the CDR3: TGTGCCAGTAGTCTTCCCGGGGGCTCAGGTCAGCCCCAGCATTTT.